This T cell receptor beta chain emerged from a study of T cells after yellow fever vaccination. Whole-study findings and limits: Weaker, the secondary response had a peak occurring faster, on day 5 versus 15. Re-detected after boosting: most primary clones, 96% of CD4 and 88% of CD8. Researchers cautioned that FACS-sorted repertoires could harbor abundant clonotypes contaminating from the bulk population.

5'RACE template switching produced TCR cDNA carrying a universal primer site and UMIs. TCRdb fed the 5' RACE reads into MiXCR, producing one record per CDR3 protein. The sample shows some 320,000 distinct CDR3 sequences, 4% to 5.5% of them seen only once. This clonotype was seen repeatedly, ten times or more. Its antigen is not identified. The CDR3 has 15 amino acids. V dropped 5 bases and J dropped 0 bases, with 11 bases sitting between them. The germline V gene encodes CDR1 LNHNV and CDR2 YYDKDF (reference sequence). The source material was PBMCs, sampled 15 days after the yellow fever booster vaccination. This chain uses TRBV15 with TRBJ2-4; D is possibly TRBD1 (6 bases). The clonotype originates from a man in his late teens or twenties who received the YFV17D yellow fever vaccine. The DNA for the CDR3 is TGTGCCACCAGCGCTCAACAGGGAGCCAAAAACATTCAGTACTTC. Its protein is CATSAQQGAKNIQYF.